A single sample is the source of the 14 T cell receptor beta chains below, sequenced in a study of human T cells and chemical hapten exposure. The time point denotes: patch test 1, 2 weeks after DPC sensitization. Indicated treatment: therapeutic diphenylcyclopropenone sensitization with weekly scalp DPC. TCRdb recomputed calls from the RACE reads with MiXCR, one row per CDR3 protein. The sample holds some 340,000 distinct CDR3 sequences, around 7% seen once. The material sequenced was whole blood, taken in connection with sensitization to the hapten diphenylcyclopropenone (DPC). The origin of the receptors is a woman aged 18 to 35 with alopecia areata. Some clones in this sample may be carry-over from other donors' samples.

V and J are TRBV6-5 and TRBJ2-7; TRBD1 is a possible D gene (5 bases). This CDR3 spans 11 amino acids. CDR1 is MNHEY, CDR2 SVGAGI, per germline. The ends were cut back, 6 bases at V and 5 bases at J, with 8 bases in the middle. This chain's CDR3 is CASRGPHEQYF. CDR3 nucleotides: TGTGCCAGCAGGGGGCCCCACGAGCAGTACTTC.

This clonotype was counted a few times. V is TRBV12-3 or TRBV12-4 and J is TRBJ1-4; 7 bases are shared with TRBD1. This CDR3 region has 14 residues. Trimming at V came to 3 bases and at J to 3 bases, leaving 1 base not matched to a gene. Written as DNA, the CDR3 is TGTGCCAGCAGTTTCGGACAGGCTAATGAAAAACTGTTTTTT. Translation: CASSFGQANEKLFF.

The rearrangement joins TRBV10-2 to TRBJ1-1; tentatively, D is TRBD1 (6 bases). V was pared by 3 bases and J by 1 base, with 12 bases between. The CDR3 is 15 amino acids. CDR1 is WSHSY, CDR2 SAAADI, per germline. The CDR3, as DNA: TGCGCCAGCAGTGATTGGCAGGGGACGAACACTGAAGCTTTCTTT. Encoded protein: CASSDWQGTNTEAFF.

This clonotype was recorded a few times. The rearrangement joins TRBV7-9 to TRBJ1-5; the match to TRBD1 covers 7 bases. The CDR3 spans 15 residues. Germline CDR1 reads SEHNR; CDR2 reads FQNEAQ (reference sequence). Trimming cost V 1 base and J 9 bases; bases outside gene matches: 9. The DNA of the CDR3 is TGTGCCAGCAGCTTAGGCTCGACAGGGCCGCGGCCCCAGCATTTT. Encoded protein: CASSLGSTGPRPQHF.

This clonotype came up many times. The chain recombines TRBV29-1 with TRBJ1-1; 7 bases line up with TRBD1. The CDR3 is 15 residues long. CDR1 and CDR2 (germline): SQVTM, ANQGSEA. With 4 bases clipped from V and 1 base from J, the junction kept 9 bases outside the gene matches. CDR3: CSVVRSGTENTEAFF. As DNA, the CDR3 is TGCAGCGTTGTTCGGAGCGGGACAGAGAACACTGAAGCTTTCTTT.

This clonotype appeared a few times. The V and J genes are TRBV29-1 and TRBJ2-7; D gene uncertain. CDR3 length equals 15 residues. Germline V gene sequence: CDR1 SQVTM, CDR2 ANQGSEA. V lost 3 bases and J 2 bases, leaving 17 bases between the germline ends. This CDR3 reads CSVERGGVAPYEQYF. As DNA, the CDR3 is TGCAGCGTTGAGCGTGGCGGAGTGGCACCCTACGAGCAGTACTTC.

This clonotype was picked up a small number of times. The chain combines TRBV6-2 or TRBV6-3 with TRBJ1-5, with 7 bases aligning to TRBD1. Per germline, CDR1 MNHEY and CDR2 SVGEGT. V was clipped by 5 bases and J by 11 bases; unmatched bases: 12. The CDR3 sequence is 14 residues long. This CDR3 reads CASSHTGELLAQHF. The CDR3 bases are TGTGCCAGCAGTCATACAGGGGAACTACTGGCCCAGCATTTT.

This clonotype has more than one count but fewer than ten. CDR3 DNA: TGTGCCAGCAGCTTCTGGGACACCCCAGATACGCAGTATTTT. It is translated as CASSFWDTPDTQYF. The chain carries TRBV9 and TRBJ2-3; TRBD1 might be the D (6 bases). V dropped 4 bases and J dropped 4 bases, with 13 bases sitting between them. The CDR3 runs 14 residues. Germline V gives CDR1 SGDLS, CDR2 YYNGEE.

This clonotype was seen only a few times. Possible read error: a much larger clone is one base away. The chain joins TRBV25-1 to TRBJ2-2; tentative D call: TRBD2 (6 bases). Trimming stripped 7 bases from V and 6 bases from J, with 15 bases between. CDR1 and CDR2 from the germline V gene are MGHDK and SYGVNS. There are 14 residues in the CDR3. This chain's CDR3 is CASKTWGEAGELFF. The CDR3 coding sequence is TGTGCCAGCAAGACCTGGGGGGAAGCCGGGGAGCTGTTTTTT.

The sample holds a few counts of this clonotype. V and J are TRBV7-9 and TRBJ2-7, with D tentatively TRBD1 (5 bases). CDR1 is SEHNR, CDR2 FQNEAQ, per germline (reference sequence). The CDR3 totals 15 residues. Trimming shortened V by 1 base and J by 2 bases, and 12 bases separated the two germline ends. CDR3 residues: CASSLGYGRAYEQYF. As DNA, the CDR3 is TGTGCCAGCAGCTTAGGGTACGGCAGGGCCTACGAGCAGTACTTC.

The chain carries TRBV2 and TRBJ1-4; D unclear. V was trimmed by 7 bases and J by 0 bases, leaving 12 bases between them. This CDR3 region has 15 residues. Germline CDR1 reads SNHLY; CDR2 reads FYNNEI. CDR3: CASIFSPTTNEKLFF. CDR3 coding DNA: TGTGCCAGCATTTTTTCGCCTACAACTAATGAAAAACTGTTTTTT.

The chain links TRBV7-2 to TRBJ2-3; D is unclear. Germline V CDR1 and CDR2: SGHTA, FQGNSA. The V end was cut by 3 bases, the J end by 0 bases, with 10 bases between. This CDR3 has 15 residues. CDR3 loop: CASSLVGPSTDTQYF. DNA for the CDR3: TGTGCCAGCAGCTTGGTGGGCCCTAGCACAGATACGCAGTATTTT.

The chain carries TRBV7-2 and TRBJ1-5; D unclear. The CDR3 loop spans 13 amino acids. Trimming stripped 5 bases from V and 5 bases from J, with 10 bases between. Per germline, CDR1 SGHTA and CDR2 FQGNSA. The DNA for the CDR3 is TGTGCCAGCAGCCCCAAATGGGATCAGCCCCAGCATTTT. It encodes CASSPKWDQPQHF.

This chain connects TRBV7-2 to TRBJ2-5; D might be TRBD1 or TRBD2, each matching 5 bases. The CDR3 is 13 amino acids. CDR1 is SGHTA, CDR2 FQGNSA, per germline. Trimming took 5 bases from V and 3 from J, leaving 10 bases between them. The CDR3 here is CASSRDAKETQYF. CDR3 nucleotides: TGTGCCAGCAGCCGGGACGCCAAAGAGACCCAGTACTTC.